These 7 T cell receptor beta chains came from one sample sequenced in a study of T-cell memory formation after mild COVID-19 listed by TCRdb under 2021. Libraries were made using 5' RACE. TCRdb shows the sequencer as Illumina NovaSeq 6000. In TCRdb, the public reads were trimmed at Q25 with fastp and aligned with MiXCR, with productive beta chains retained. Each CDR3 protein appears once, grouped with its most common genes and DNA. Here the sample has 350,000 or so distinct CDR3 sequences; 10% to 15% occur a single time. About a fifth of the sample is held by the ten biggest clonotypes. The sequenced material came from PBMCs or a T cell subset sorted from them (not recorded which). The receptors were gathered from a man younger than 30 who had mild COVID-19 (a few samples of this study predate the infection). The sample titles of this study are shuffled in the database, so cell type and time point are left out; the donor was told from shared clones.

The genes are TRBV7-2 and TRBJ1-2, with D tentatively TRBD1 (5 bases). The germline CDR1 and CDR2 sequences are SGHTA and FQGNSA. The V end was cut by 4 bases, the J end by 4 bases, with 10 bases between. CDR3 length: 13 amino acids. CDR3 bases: TGTGCCAGCAGCTCCAGGGAGAGCTATGGCTACACCTTC. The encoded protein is CASSSRESYGYTF.

CDR3 DNA: TGTGCCACCAGCGAGGGACGGAGACTCCAAGAGACCCAGTACTTC. This gives the protein CATSEGRRLQETQYF. The chain combines TRBV15 with TRBJ2-5; D could derive from TRBD1 or TRBD2 (5 bases each). The V gene lost 5 bases and the J gene lost 1 base, with 14 bases spanning the gap. Germline assignment: CDR1 LNHNV and CDR2 YYDKDF (reference sequence). This CDR3 region has 15 residues.

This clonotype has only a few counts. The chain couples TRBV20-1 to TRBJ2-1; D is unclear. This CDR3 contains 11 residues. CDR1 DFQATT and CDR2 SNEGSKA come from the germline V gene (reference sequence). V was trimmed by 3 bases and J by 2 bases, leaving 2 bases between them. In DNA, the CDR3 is TGCAGTGCTAGGCCCTACAATGAGCAGTTCTTC. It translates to CSARPYNEQFF.

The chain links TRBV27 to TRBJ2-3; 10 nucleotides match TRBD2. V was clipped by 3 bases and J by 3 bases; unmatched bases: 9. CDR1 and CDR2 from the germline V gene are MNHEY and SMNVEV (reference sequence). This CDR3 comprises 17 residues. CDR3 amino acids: CASSFIQVAGGTDTQYF. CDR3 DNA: TGTGCCAGCAGTTTCATACAGGTAGCGGGGGGAACAGATACGCAGTATTTT.

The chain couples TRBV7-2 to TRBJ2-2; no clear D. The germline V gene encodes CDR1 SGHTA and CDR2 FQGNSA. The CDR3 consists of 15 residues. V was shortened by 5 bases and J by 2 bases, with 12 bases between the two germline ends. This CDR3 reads CASSPRFFNTGELFF. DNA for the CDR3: TGTGCCAGCAGCCCCCGGTTTTTCAACACCGGGGAGCTGTTTTTT. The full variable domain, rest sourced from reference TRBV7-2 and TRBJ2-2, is GAGVSQSPSNKVTEKGKDVELRCDPISGHTALYWYRQSLGQGLEFLIYFQGNSAPDKSGLPSDRFSAERTGGSVSTLTIQRTQQEDSAVYLCASSPRFFNTGELFFGEGSRLTVL.

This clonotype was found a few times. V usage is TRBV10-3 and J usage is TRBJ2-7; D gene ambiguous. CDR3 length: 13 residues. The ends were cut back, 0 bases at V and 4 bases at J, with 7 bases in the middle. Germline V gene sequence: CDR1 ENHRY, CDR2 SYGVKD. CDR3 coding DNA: TGTGCCATCAGTGAGTCGAAAGGGTACGAGCAGTACGTC. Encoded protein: CAISESKGYEQYV.

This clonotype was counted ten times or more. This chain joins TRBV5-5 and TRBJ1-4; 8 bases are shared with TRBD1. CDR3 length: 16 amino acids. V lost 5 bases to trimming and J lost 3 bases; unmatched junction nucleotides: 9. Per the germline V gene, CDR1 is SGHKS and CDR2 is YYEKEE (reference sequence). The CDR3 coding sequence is TGTGCCAGCAGAATCGGACAGGGCTCAGCTAATGAAAAACTGTTTTTT. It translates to CASRIGQGSANEKLFF.